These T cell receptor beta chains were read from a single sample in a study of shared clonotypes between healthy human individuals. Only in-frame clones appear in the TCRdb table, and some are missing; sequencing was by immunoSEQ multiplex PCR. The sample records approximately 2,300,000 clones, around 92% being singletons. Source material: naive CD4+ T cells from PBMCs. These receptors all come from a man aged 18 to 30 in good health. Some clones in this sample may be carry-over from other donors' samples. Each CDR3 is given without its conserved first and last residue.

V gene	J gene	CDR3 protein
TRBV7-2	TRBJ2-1	ASSHTGTSGRPGVGEQF
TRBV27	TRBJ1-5	ASSFRAYSNQPQH
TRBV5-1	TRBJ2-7	ASSLATGYYEQY
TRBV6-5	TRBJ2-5	ASSYSGETQY
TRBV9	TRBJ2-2	ASSPNAGTLGGELF
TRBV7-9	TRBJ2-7	ATGRAGVYEQY
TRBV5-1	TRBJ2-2	ASSLERGVYTGELF
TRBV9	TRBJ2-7	ASSVGIAGVAYEQY
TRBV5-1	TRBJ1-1	ASSQGQMNTEAF
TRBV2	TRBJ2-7	ASSDTYDEQY
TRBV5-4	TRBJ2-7	ASSPDGGNSYEQY
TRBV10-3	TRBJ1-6	AISESRQSDSPLH
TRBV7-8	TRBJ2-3	ASSLGMRGTDTQY
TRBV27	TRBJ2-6	ASSDREVGANVLT
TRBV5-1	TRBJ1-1	ASSSGHSFAAEAF
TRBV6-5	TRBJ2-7	ASSGAGALYEQY
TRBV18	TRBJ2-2	ASSINTGELF
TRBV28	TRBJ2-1	ASSLNTLGAGEQF
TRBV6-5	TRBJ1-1	ASRTKGGTEAF
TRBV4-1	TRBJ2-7	ASSYSDTSYEQY
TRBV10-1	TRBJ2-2	ASSARGTPPGELF
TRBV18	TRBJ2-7	ASSLGTGSYEQY
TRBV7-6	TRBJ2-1	ASSPFGGRADEQF
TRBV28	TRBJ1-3	ASTPWGQPLGNTIY
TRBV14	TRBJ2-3	ASSQVAGVEGWTDTQY
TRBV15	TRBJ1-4	ATSRGARESNEKLF
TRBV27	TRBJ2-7	ASSFVNGGPEQY
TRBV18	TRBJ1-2	ASSPWDEYGYT
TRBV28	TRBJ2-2	ASSLRTSNTGELF
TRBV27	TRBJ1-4	ASGPGPDPEKLF
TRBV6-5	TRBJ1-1	ASSNRQGRVEAF
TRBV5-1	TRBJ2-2	ASSLLLLLF
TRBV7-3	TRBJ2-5	ASSLQGLGETQY
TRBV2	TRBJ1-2	ASSVDSASNYGYT
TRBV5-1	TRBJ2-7	ASSPGLRDTTYEQY
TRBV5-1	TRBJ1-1	ASSLEGQGGGTEAF
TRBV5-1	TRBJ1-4	ASSFHLNEKLF
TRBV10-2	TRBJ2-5	ASVDRAKETQY
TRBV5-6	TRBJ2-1	ASSGLAGVSHNEQF
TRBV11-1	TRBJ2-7	ASSRADEQY
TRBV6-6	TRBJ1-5	ASSHGQTNSNQPQH
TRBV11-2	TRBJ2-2	ASSLARLAGVGELF
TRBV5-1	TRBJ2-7	ASSPYQMGLAQGNEQY
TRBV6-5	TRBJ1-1	ASSSRGRNTEAF
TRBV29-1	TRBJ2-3	SVRGVEDTQY
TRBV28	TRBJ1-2	ASSADRGDGYT